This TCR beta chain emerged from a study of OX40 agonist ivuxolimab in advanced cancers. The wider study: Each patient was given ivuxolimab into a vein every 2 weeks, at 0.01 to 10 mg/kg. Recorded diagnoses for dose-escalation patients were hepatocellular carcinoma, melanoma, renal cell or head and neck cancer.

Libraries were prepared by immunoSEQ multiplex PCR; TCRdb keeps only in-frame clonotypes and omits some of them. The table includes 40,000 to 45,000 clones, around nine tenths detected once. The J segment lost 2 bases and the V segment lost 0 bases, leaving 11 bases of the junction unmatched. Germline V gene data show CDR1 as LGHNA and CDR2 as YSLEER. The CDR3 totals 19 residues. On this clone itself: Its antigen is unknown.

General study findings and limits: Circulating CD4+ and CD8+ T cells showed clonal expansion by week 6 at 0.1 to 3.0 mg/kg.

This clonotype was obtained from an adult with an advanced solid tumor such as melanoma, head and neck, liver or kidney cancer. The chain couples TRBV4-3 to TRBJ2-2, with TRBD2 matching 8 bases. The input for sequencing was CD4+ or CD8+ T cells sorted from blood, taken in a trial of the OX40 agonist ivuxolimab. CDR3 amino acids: CASSQEKLLAGPNTGELFF. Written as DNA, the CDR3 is TGCGCCAGCAGCCAAGAAAAGCTTCTAGCGGGTCCCAACACCGGGGAGCTGTTTTTT.